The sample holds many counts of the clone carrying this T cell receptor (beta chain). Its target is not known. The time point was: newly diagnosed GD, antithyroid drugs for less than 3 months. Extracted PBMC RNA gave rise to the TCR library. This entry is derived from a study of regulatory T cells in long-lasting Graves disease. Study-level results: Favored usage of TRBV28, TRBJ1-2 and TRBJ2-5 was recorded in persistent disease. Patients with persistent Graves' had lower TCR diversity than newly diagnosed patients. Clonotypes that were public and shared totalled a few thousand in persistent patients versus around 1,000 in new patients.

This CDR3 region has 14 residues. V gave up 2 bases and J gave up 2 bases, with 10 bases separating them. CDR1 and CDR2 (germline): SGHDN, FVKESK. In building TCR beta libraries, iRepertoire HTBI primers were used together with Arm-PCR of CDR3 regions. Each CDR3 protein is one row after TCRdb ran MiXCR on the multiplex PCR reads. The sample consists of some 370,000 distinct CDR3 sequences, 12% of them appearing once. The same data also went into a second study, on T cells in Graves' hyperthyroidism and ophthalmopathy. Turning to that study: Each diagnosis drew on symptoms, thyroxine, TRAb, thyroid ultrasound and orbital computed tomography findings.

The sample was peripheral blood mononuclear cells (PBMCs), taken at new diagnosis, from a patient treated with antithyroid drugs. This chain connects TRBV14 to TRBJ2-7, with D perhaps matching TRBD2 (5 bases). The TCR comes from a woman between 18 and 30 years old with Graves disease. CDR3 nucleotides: TGTGCCAGCAGCCAAACCGCGGGTACCTACGAGCAGTACGTC. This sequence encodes CASSQTAGTYEQYV.